This TCR beta chain was recovered during a study of cytomegalovirus exposure and HLA in healthy donors. PCR was performed using 60 Vbeta and 13 Jbeta primers. Data came from immunoSEQ multiplex PCR; TCRdb stores just in-frame clones and leaves some out. The sample totals just over 150,000 clones. The sequencing input was PBMCs. This TCR was recovered from a man between 25 and 39 years old in good health and CMV-seronegative.

DNA for the CDR3: TGCGCCAGCAGCTTGGTCCTTCAGGGCGGAGAGCAGTACTTC. Protein sequence: CASSLVLQGGEQYF. V and J are TRBV5-1 and TRBJ2-7, with D perhaps TRBD1 (5 bases). The CDR3 runs 14 residues. From germline, CDR1 is SGHRS and CDR2 YFSETQ. The V gene lost 0 bases and the J gene lost 7 bases, with 14 bases spanning the gap.